The 28 T cell receptor beta chains listed next were all sequenced from one sample in a study of T-cell reconstitution after alpha-beta-depleted transplantation in children. Unique molecular identifiers were used to barcode this TCRbeta library. MiXCR, applied by TCRdb to the PCR reads, yields one record per CDR3 protein. The sample consists of 150,000 to 250,000 distinct CDR3 sequences, less than 15% of them appearing once. The material sequenced was PBMCs from the stem cell graft donor, taken from the stem cell graft. The receptors derive from a human donor who donated a stem cell graft to a child with acute lymphoblastic leukemia.

Worth noting for this clonotype: Germline is not matched at one junction end, which may reflect a read error. This chain links TRBV29-1 with TRBJ1-1; 7 bases match TRBD1. The CDR3 is made up of 13 amino acids. CDR1 and CDR2 from the germline V gene are SQVTM and ANQGSEA. Here the CDR3 reads CSAADLDRIEGLF. CDR3 sequence (DNA): TGCAGCGCCGCCGACTTGGACAGGATCGAGGGTCTCTTT.

This clonotype was observed many times. The rearrangement uses TRBV12-3 or TRBV12-4 and TRBJ2-4; D may match TRBD1 or TRBD2 (6 bases each). The CDR3 has 14 amino acids. V lost 4 bases and J lost 6, with 13 bases in between. CDR3 sequence: CASSSGGPGNIQYF. The CDR3 nucleotides are TGTGCCAGCAGTTCTGGGGGGCCAGGAAACATTCAGTACTTC.

The table lists this clonotype with many counts. The rearrangement joins TRBV20-1 to TRBJ2-5, with 8 bases lining up with TRBD2. There are 15 residues in the CDR3. Germline V lookup: CDR1 DFQATT, CDR2 SNEGSKA (reference sequence). V was pared by 6 bases and J by 2 bases, with 11 bases of the junction left unmatched. CDR3 bases: TGCAGTGCCCAAAGCATAGCGGGGCGACAAGAGACCCAGTACTTC. The encoded protein is CSAQSIAGRQETQYF.

The table lists this clonotype with a few counts. V usage is TRBV11-2 and J usage is TRBJ2-7; no definite D call. The CDR3 consists of 12 residues. Germline V CDR1 and CDR2: SGHAT, FQNNGV. V lost 2 bases and J 7 bases, leaving 9 bases between the germline ends. CDR3 in amino acids: CASSLISGEQYF. The CDR3 DNA reads as TGTGCCAGCAGCTTAATTTCCGGGGAGCAGTACTTC.

This clonotype was counted a few times. The chain links TRBV12-3 or TRBV12-4 to TRBJ2-3; possible D gene TRBD2, 6 bases. The V end was cut by 2 bases, the J end by 8 bases, with 17 bases between. This CDR3 region has 15 residues. CDR3 loop: CASSLLGGSSVTQYF. The CDR3 DNA sequence: TGTGCCAGCAGTTTACTGGGGGGTTCCTCGGTTACGCAGTATTTT.

This clonotype was observed at least ten times. The chain is built from TRBV12-3 or TRBV12-4 and TRBJ1-6, with D tentatively TRBD1 (5 bases). The CDR3 has 15 residues. The V end lost 7 bases, the J end lost 6 bases, and 16 bases lay between the germline ends. DNA for the CDR3: TGTGCCAGCAAATACGACAGTCAAATTAATTCACCCCTCCACTTT. This codes for CASKYDSQINSPLHF.

With respect to this clonotype: Germline is not matched at one junction end, which may reflect a read error. The V gene is TRBV3-1, the J gene TRBJ2-5, with TRBD2 identical over 7 bases. This CDR3 region has 15 residues. The germline V gene has CDR1 LGHDT and CDR2 YNNKEL (reference sequence). CDR3 in amino acids: CATSRATLAEETQYF. CDR3 coding DNA: TGTGCCACCAGCCGGGCTACCCTAGCGGAAGAGACCCAGTACTTC.

This clonotype was seen repeatedly, ten times or more. The genes are TRBV19 and TRBJ2-6; no clear D gene. Germline V gene sequence: CDR1 LNHDA, CDR2 SQIVND (reference sequence). The V end lost 3 bases, the J end lost 1 base, and 7 bases lay between the germline ends. The CDR3 loop spans 15 amino acids. This chain's CDR3 is CASSITRSGANVLTF. The CDR3 DNA is TGTGCCAGTAGTATCACCCGATCTGGGGCCAACGTCCTGACTTTC.

This clonotype has only a few counts. The CDR3 loop is CASVAAYSYNEQFF. The CDR3 DNA is TGTGCCAGCGTGGCGGCATACTCCTACAATGAGCAGTTCTTC. This chain joins TRBV6-4 and TRBJ2-1, with D unresolved. This CDR3 is 14 amino acids long. Germline CDR1 and CDR2: MRHNA and SNTAGT. Trimming stripped 8 bases from V and 0 bases from J, with 11 bases between.

This clonotype was counted many times. The rearrangement joins TRBV5-1 to TRBJ2-1; TRBD2 aligns across 10 bases. With 7 bases clipped from V and 1 base from J, the junction kept 2 bases outside the gene matches. Germline V gene lookup returns CDR1 SGHRS and CDR2 YFSETQ. The CDR3 consists of 14 residues. As DNA, the CDR3 is TGCGCCAGCGGACTAGCGGTATCCTACAATGAGCAGTTCTTC. Its translation: CASGLAVSYNEQFF. The whole variable domain, filled in from reference TRBV5-1 and TRBJ2-1, reads KAGVTQTPRYLIKTRGQQVTLSCSPISGHRSVSWYQQTPGQGLQFLFEYFSETQRNKGNFPGRFSGRQFSNSRSEMNVSTLELGDSALYLCASGLAVSYNEQFFGPGTRLTVL.

This clonotype came up a few times. The chain couples TRBV5-1 to TRBJ2-3; D remains unclear. This CDR3 region has 13 residues. Looked up from germline, CDR1 is SGHRS and CDR2 is YFSETQ. The V end lost 4 bases, the J end lost 3 bases, and 9 bases lay between the germline ends. CDR3 DNA: TGCGCCAGCAGCCCGGCCCTGACAGATACGCAGTATTTT. As protein: CASSPALTDTQYF.

Ten or more counts support this clonotype. The chain joins TRBV29-1 to TRBJ1-2, with D perhaps matching TRBD1 (6 bases). This CDR3 has 11 residues. Between the trimmed V and J ends, which lost 4 bases and 6 bases, there was a span of 9 bases. Looked up from germline, CDR1 is SQVTM and CDR2 is ANQGSEA. CDR3 sequence reads: CSVVKGDGYTF. The CDR3 nucleotides are TGCAGCGTTGTTAAGGGGGATGGCTACACCTTC.

V and J are TRBV7-9 and TRBJ2-3, with no clear D. Between the trimmed V and J ends, which lost 6 bases and 6 bases, there was a span of 13 bases. CDR3 length: 13 amino acids. The V gene's germline CDR1 is SEHNR and CDR2 FQNEAQ (reference sequence). The CDR3 DNA sequence: TGTGCCAGCAGTCCTACCTCCACCGATACGCAGTATTTT. Protein: CASSPTSTDTQYF.

This clonotype came up many times. The chain is built from TRBV5-1 and TRBJ2-3; D tentatively reads TRBD1 or TRBD2 (5 bases each). Germline V gene lookup returns CDR1 SGHRS and CDR2 YFSETQ. The CDR3 is 15 residues long. Trimming shortened V by 2 bases and J by 2 bases, and 12 bases separated the two germline ends. The CDR3 coding sequence is TGCGCCAGCAGCTTAGTAGGGGACCCCACAGATACGCAGTATTTT. Its translation: CASSLVGDPTDTQYF.

This clonotype was detected many times. The V call is TRBV20-1, the J call TRBJ2-1; 10 nucleotides agree with TRBD2. Germline CDR1 and CDR2: DFQATT and SNEGSKA (reference sequence). Trimming took 6 bases from V and 2 from J; bases not matched to a gene: 4. The CDR3 runs to 14 residues. CDR3: CSAPGLATYNEQFF. CDR3 nucleotide sequence: TGCAGTGCCCCGGGACTAGCGACCTACAATGAGCAGTTCTTC.

This chain connects TRBV20-1 to TRBJ2-5; 12 bases are shared with TRBD2. J gave up 0 bases and V 6 bases, and 5 bases lay outside the gene matches. The CDR3 spans 15 residues. Per the germline V gene, CDR1 is DFQATT and CDR2 is SNEGSKA (reference sequence). Here the CDR3 reads CSAPTSGGYQETQYF. The CDR3 DNA follows: TGCAGTGCCCCGACTAGCGGGGGCTACCAAGAGACCCAGTACTTC.

The J gene is TRBJ2-5, the V gene TRBV28; D possibly corresponds to TRBD1 (6 bases). Germline V gene data show CDR1 as MDHEN and CDR2 as SYDVKM. The CDR3 contains 15 residues. The V end lost 9 bases, the J end lost 2 bases, and 19 bases lay between the germline ends. The CDR3 sequence: CASSLRDNGQETQYF. In DNA form, the CDR3 reads TGTGCCAGTAGCCTCCGGGACAACGGACAAGAGACCCAGTACTTC.

The V gene is TRBV19, the J gene TRBJ2-1, with D possibly TRBD1 on 5 matching bases. V was pared by 2 bases and J by 0 bases, with 8 bases between. There are 15 residues in the CDR3. Germline V gene data show CDR1 as LNHDA and CDR2 as SQIVND (reference sequence). CDR3 coding DNA: TGTGCCAGTAGTATAACAGGTTCCTCCTACAATGAGCAGTTCTTC. The encoded protein is CASSITGSSYNEQFF.

The table lists this clonotype with many counts. J is TRBJ1-1 and V is TRBV5-1; 7 bases are a match to TRBD1. CDR1 is SGHRS, CDR2 YFSETQ, per germline. This CDR3 is 18 amino acids long. V lost 0 bases, J lost 0 bases, and 11 bases stayed unmatched. CDR3 DNA sequence: TGCGCCAGCAGCTTGGAGGGGCCAGGGGGGGACCTGAACACTGAAGCTTTCTTT. It encodes CASSLEGPGGDLNTEAFF. The full variable domain, in which reference TRBV5-1 and TRBJ1-1 provide the parts outside the CDR3, is KAGVTQTPRYLIKTRGQQVTLSCSPISGHRSVSWYQQTPGQGLQFLFEYFSETQRNKGNFPGRFSGRQFSNSRSEMNVSTLELGDSALYLCASSLEGPGGDLNTEAFFGQGTRLTVV.

The chain couples TRBV5-1 to TRBJ1-1; D possibly corresponds to TRBD1 (6 bases). This CDR3 is built from 14 residues. Trimming removed 2 bases from V and 6 bases from J, with 14 bases in between. Germline assignment: CDR1 SGHRS and CDR2 YFSETQ. CDR3 in amino acids: CASSLTRTVAEAFF. The CDR3 DNA reads as TGCGCCAGCAGCTTAACCCGGACAGTGGCTGAAGCTTTCTTT.

CDR3 coding DNA: TGCAGTGCTAGACTGGCGGGGGGGTCCAGCTCCTACAATGAGCAGTTCTTC. Translated: CSARLAGGSSSYNEQFF. J is TRBJ2-1 and V is TRBV20-1, with TRBD2 identical over 9 bases. This CDR3 comprises 17 residues. Germline CDR1 and CDR2: DFQATT and SNEGSKA (reference sequence). The V and J ends lost 2 bases and 0 bases, in that order; junction bases with no gene match: 8.

In this sample, this clonotype turned up once. A much larger clone differs by one base, so this may be a read error. The chain couples TRBV5-1 to TRBJ2-1, with TRBD2 identical over 7 bases. The CDR3 totals 16 residues. Per germline, CDR1 SGHRS and CDR2 YFSETQ. In DNA form, the CDR3 reads TGCGACAGCAGCGGGACTAACGGGGCAACCTACAATGAGCAGTTCTTC. This sequence encodes CDSSGTNGATYNEQFF.

There are many counts of this clonotype. The chain links TRBV20-1 to TRBJ2-7; 11 bases map to TRBD2. Germline CDR1 reads DFQATT; CDR2 reads SNEGSKA (reference sequence). The V gene end was trimmed by 3 bases and the J gene end by 1 base; junction bases not matched to a gene: 2. The CDR3 is 14 amino acids. The CDR3 bases are TGCAGTGCTAGCGGACTAGCGGGTTCCTACGAGCAGTACTTC. Its translation is CSASGLAGSYEQYF.

The chain recombines TRBV6-1 with TRBJ2-2, with TRBD1 identical over 11 bases. Unmatched junction bases numbered 11, after V lost 6 bases and J lost 5 bases. Germline V gives CDR1 MNHNS, CDR2 SASEGT. This CDR3 is 17 amino acids long. The CDR3 region is CASRHWGGTGGTGELFF. CDR3 coding DNA: TGTGCCAGCAGGCACTGGGGAGGGACAGGGGGTACCGGGGAGCTGTTTTTT.

This clonotype was seen many times. The chain joins TRBV12-3 or TRBV12-4 to TRBJ2-7, with unresolved D. The CDR3 length is 15 residues. Trimming took 3 bases from V and 5 from J, leaving 17 bases between them. This CDR3 is CASSFVSTQADEQYF. CDR3 coding DNA: TGTGCCAGCAGTTTTGTAAGCACCCAGGCCGACGAGCAGTACTTC.

This clonotype was seen only a few times. This chain links TRBV10-3 with TRBJ2-7; D gene ambiguous. The CDR3 contains 12 residues. V was shortened by 2 bases and J by 3 bases, with 5 bases between the two germline ends. Germline V lookup: CDR1 ENHRY, CDR2 SYGVKD. This chain's CDR3 is CAISEVSYEQYF. The CDR3 nucleotides are TGTGCCATCAGTGAGGTGAGCTACGAGCAGTACTTC.

This clonotype was observed a handful of times. The chain links TRBV5-1 to TRBJ2-1, with D unclear. This CDR3 comprises 12 residues. V lost 1 base and J lost 10, with 9 bases in between. Germline CDR1 reads SGHRS; CDR2 reads YFSETQ. Here the CDR3 DNA reads TGCGCCAGCAGCTTGTGGCTAAGCGAGCAGTTCTTC. Its protein is CASSLWLSEQFF.

The table lists this clonotype with a few counts. V usage is TRBV7-2 and J usage is TRBJ1-2; no reliable D call. Germline V gives CDR1 SGHTA, CDR2 FQGNSA. V dropped 2 bases and J dropped 6 bases, with 16 bases sitting between them. The CDR3 is made up of 15 amino acids. DNA of the CDR3: TGTGCCAGCAGCTTAATAAACACTGGCGGTGATGGCTACACCTTC. It translates to CASSLINTGGDGYTF.